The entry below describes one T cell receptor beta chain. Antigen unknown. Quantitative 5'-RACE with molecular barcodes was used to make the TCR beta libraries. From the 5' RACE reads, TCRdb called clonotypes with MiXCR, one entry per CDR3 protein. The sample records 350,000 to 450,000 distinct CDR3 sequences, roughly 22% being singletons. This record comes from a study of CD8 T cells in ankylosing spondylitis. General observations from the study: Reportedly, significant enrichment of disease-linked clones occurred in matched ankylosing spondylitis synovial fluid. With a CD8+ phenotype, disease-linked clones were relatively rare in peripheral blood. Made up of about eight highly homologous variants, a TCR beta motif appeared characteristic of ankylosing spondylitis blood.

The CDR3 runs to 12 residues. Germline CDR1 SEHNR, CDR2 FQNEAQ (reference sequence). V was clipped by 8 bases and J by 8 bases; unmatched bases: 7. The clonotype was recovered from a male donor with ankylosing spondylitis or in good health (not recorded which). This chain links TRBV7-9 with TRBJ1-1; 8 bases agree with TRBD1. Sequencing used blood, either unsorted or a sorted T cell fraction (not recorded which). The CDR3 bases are TGTGCCAGCCTCAACCAGGGGGCCGAAGCTTTCTTT. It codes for CASLNQGAEAFF.